This TCR beta chain was captured by sequencing in a study of T cells after yellow fever vaccination. TCRdb ran MiXCR on the 5' RACE reads and lists one entry per CDR3 protein. Of hundreds of thousands of distinct CDR3 sequences in the sample, 3.6% were seen once. The V end was cut by 5 bases, the J end by 7 bases, with 18 bases between. The CDR3 consists of 15 residues. The germline gives CDR1 SGHVS, CDR2 FQNEAQ. Study-level results: Most primary-vaccination clones reappeared after the booster (approximately 97% CD4, approximately 88% CD8).

Many counts were recorded for this clonotype. Its target is not known. This sample comprised PBMCs, obtained on the day of the yellow fever booster vaccination. This sequence was found in a man aged 18 to 30 who received the YFV17D yellow fever vaccine. This chain links TRBV7-8 with TRBJ1-5, with TRBD1 as a possible D gene (6 bases). The CDR3: CASSPWGGGGQPQHF. As DNA, the CDR3 is TGTGCCAGCAGCCCGTGGGGAGGGGGGGGCCAGCCCCAGCATTTT.